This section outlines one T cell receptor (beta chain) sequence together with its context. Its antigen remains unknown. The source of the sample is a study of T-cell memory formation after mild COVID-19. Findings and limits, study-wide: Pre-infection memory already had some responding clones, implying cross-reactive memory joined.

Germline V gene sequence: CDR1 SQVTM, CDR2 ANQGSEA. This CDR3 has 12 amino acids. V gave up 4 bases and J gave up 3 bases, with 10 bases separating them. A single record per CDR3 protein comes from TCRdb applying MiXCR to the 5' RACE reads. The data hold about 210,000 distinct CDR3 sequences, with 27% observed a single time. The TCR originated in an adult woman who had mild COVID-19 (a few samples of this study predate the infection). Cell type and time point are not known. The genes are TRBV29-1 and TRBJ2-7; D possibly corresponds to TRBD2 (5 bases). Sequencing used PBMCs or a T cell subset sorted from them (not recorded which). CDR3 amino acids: CSVAGVNYEQYF. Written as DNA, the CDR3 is TGCAGCGTTGCCGGGGTAAACTACGAGCAGTACTTC.